Listed below are T cell receptor beta chains from one sample, sequenced in a study of beta chain features in type 1 diabetes. Method: immunoSEQ multiplex PCR; TCRdb's copy keeps in-frame clones and lacks some. Of 450,000 to 600,000 clones listed, over 25% were seen once; the top ten hold around 0.065%. Sequencing was performed on naive CD4+ T cells from blood. The receptors were sampled from a man aged 18 to 29 in good health. Both conserved end residues are part of each CDR3. A D gene is named only where the DNA matches it firmly. Clone sizes are given selectively: once, few, many, or a class where the clone is expanded.

D: NA
J: TRBJ2-4
V: TRBV29-1
size: NA
CDR3: CSVEGRVPNIQYF
DNA: TGCAGCGTTGAGGGGCGGGTTCCAAACATTCAGTACTTC

D: NA
J: TRBJ2-4
V: TRBV23-1
size: NA
CDR3: CASSQSVPALAKNIQYF
DNA: TGCGCCAGCAGTCAATCTGTTCCAGCCCTAGCCAAAAACATTCAGTACTTC

D: NA
J: TRBJ2-3
V: TRBV29-1
size: few
CDR3: CSVVEGRDTQYF
DNA: TGCAGCGTTGTCGAGGGGCGAGATACGCAGTATTTT

D: NA
J: TRBJ2-1
V: TRBV29-1
size: few
CDR3: CSAVGQYNEQFF
DNA: TGCAGCGCCGTCGGTCAATACAATGAGCAGTTCTTC

D: TRBD2
J: TRBJ2-3
V: TRBV10-3
size: NA
CDR3: CAISDGLAGVDTQYF
DNA: TGTGCCATCAGTGATGGCCTAGCGGGAGTCGATACGCAGTATTTT

D: NA
J: TRBJ2-1
V: TRBV18
size: NA
CDR3: CASSSLRGSSYNEQFF
DNA: TGTGCCAGCTCCTCCTTGAGAGGGAGCTCCTACAATGAGCAGTTCTTC

D: NA
J: TRBJ2-7
V: TRBV27
size: NA
CDR3: CASGDAIYEQYF
DNA: TGTGCCAGCGGCGACGCGATCTACGAGCAGTACTTC

D: NA
J: TRBJ2-1
V: TRBV10-2
size: NA
CDR3: CASFSLANNEQFF
DNA: TGCGCCAGCTTTTCGCTCGCGAACAATGAGCAGTTCTTC

D: NA
J: TRBJ1-3
V: TRBV29-1
size: few
CDR3: CSARTAGNTIYF
DNA: TGCAGCGCCCGGACGGCTGGAAACACCATATATTTT

D: NA
J: TRBJ2-4
V: TRBV7-9
size: NA
CDR3: CASSDILLGAKNIQYF
DNA: TGTGCCAGCAGCGATATTCTGCTGGGGGCCAAAAACATTCAGTACTTC

D: TRBD1
J: TRBJ1-2
V: TRBV4-1
size: NA
CDR3: CASSSRPGTGSVDGYTF
DNA: TGCGCCAGCAGCTCGCGTCCCGGGACAGGGTCGGTCGATGGCTACACCTTC

D: NA
J: TRBJ1-5
V: TRBV30
size: NA
CDR3: CAWGDVSNQPQHF
DNA: TGTGCCTGGGGGGACGTTAGCAATCAGCCCCAGCATTTT

D: NA
J: TRBJ2-1
V: TRBV9
size: NA
CDR3: CASSVGWEPRLEQFF
DNA: TGTGCCAGCAGCGTAGGGTGGGAGCCCCGACTTGAGCAGTTCTTC

D: TRBD2
J: TRBJ2-3
V: TRBV4-2
size: few
CDR3: CASSRGAASGADTQYF
DNA: TGTGCCAGCAGCCGAGGCGCGGCTAGCGGGGCAGATACGCAGTATTTT

D: NA
J: TRBJ1-1
V: TRBV4-2
size: NA
CDR3: CASSQEAGTVNTEAFF
DNA: TGTGCCAGCAGCCAAGAGGCCGGGACGGTCAACACTGAAGCTTTCTTT

D: NA
J: TRBJ2-3
V: TRBV7-6
size: few
CDR3: CASSLGGEDTQYF
DNA: TGTGCCAGCAGCTTGGGGGGTGAGGATACGCAGTATTTT

D: NA
J: TRBJ2-5
V: TRBV2
size: NA
CDR3: CASSPAGGTQYF
DNA: TGTGCCAGCAGCCCCGCCGGCGGGACCCAGTACTTC

D: TRBD1
J: TRBJ2-6
V: TRBV7-2
size: NA
CDR3: CASSLRGTARSGANVLTF
DNA: TGTGCCAGCAGCTTAAGGGGGACAGCCCGCTCTGGGGCCAACGTCCTGACTTTC

D: NA
J: TRBJ2-5
V: TRBV5-4
size: NA
CDR3: CASSWAGSQETQYF
DNA: TGTGCCAGCAGCTGGGCAGGGAGCCAAGAGACCCAGTACTTC

D: NA
J: TRBJ1-1
V: TRBV29-1
size: few
CDR3: CSVRPGQNTEAFF
DNA: TGCAGCGTGCGCCCGGGACAGAACACTGAAGCTTTCTTT

D: NA
J: TRBJ2-1
V: TRBV5-1
size: few
CDR3: CASRQKAENSYNEQFF
DNA: TGCGCCAGCAGGCAAAAAGCGGAGAACTCCTACAATGAGCAGTTCTTC

D: TRBD1
J: TRBJ2-7
V: TRBV27
size: few
CDR3: CASRLTGVYEQYF
DNA: TGTGCCAGCAGACTGACAGGGGTATACGAGCAGTACTTC

D: NA
J: TRBJ2-5
V: TRBV29-1
size: few
CDR3: CSVEVEPPGNQYF
DNA: TGCAGCGTTGAAGTAGAGCCTCCTGGGAACCAGTACTTC

D: TRBD1
J: TRBJ2-1
V: TRBV30
size: NA
CDR3: CAWRPRDRTYNEQFF
DNA: TGTGCCTGGAGGCCTCGGGACAGGACCTACAATGAGCAGTTCTTC

D: NA
J: TRBJ1-1
V: TRBV30
size: NA
CDR3: CAWSPVGYTEAFF
DNA: TGTGCCTGGAGCCCGGTAGGGTACACTGAAGCTTTCTTT

D: TRBD2
J: TRBJ2-7
V: TRBV25-1
size: NA
CDR3: CASSELERSGSYEQYF
DNA: TGTGCCAGCAGTGAACTTGAGCGGAGCGGGAGTTACGAGCAGTACTTC

D: NA
J: TRBJ1-4
V: TRBV9
size: NA
CDR3: CASSVGVTPGEKLFF
DNA: TGTGCCAGCAGCGTAGGAGTGACGCCGGGAGAAAAACTGTTTTTT

D: TRBD1
J: TRBJ2-5
V: TRBV9
size: NA
CDR3: CASSVSQGEETQYF
DNA: TGTGCCAGCAGCGTAAGCCAGGGGGAAGAGACCCAGTACTTC

D: NA
J: TRBJ2-7
V: TRBV30
size: NA
CDR3: CAWRGSHNHEQYF
DNA: TGTGCCTGGAGGGGCAGCCACAACCACGAGCAGTACTTC

D: TRBD1
J: TRBJ2-4
V: TRBV7-3
size: NA
CDR3: CASSPGQGRNIQYF
DNA: TGTGCCAGCAGCCCCGGACAGGGGCGGAACATTCAGTACTTC

D: NA
J: TRBJ2-3
V: TRBV6-5
size: NA
CDR3: CASSYQVSADTQYF
DNA: TGTGCCAGCAGTTATCAGGTTTCCGCAGATACGCAGTATTTT

D: NA
J: TRBJ2-5
V: TRBV10-3
size: once
CDR3: CATKDNREETQYF
DNA: TGTGCCACCAAAGACAACAGAGAGGAGACCCAGTACTTC

D: NA
J: TRBJ2-7
V: TRBV28
size: NA
CDR3: CASSLSGYEQYF
DNA: TGTGCCAGCAGTTTATCCGGATACGAGCAGTACTTC

D: NA
J: TRBJ2-5
V: TRBV29-1
size: few
CDR3: CSVEGLYQETQYF
DNA: TGCAGCGTTGAAGGCCTCTACCAAGAGACCCAGTACTTC

D: TRBD2
J: TRBJ2-1
V: TRBV25-1
size: NA
CDR3: CASSESRLAGGVEQFF
DNA: TGTGCCAGCAGTGAATCCCGACTAGCGGGAGGTGTTGAGCAGTTCTTC

D: TRBD1
J: TRBJ1-1
V: TRBV5-4
size: NA
CDR3: CASSFDRDPEAFF
DNA: TGTGCCAGCAGCTTCGACAGGGACCCTGAAGCTTTCTTT

D: NA
J: TRBJ2-2
V: TRBV29-1
size: NA
CDR3: CSVARTGELFF
DNA: TGCAGCGTTGCGCGGACCGGGGAGCTGTTTTTT

D: NA
J: TRBJ2-5
V: TRBV14
size: few
CDR3: CASSQEDKETQYF
DNA: TGTGCCAGCAGCCAAGAGGACAAAGAGACCCAGTACTTC

D: NA
J: TRBJ2-7
V: TRBV29-1
size: few
CDR3: CSVELAYEQYF
DNA: TGCAGCGTTGAACTAGCGTACGAGCAGTACTTC

D: NA
J: TRBJ1-4
V: TRBV9
size: few
CDR3: CASSVTTYSGLFF
DNA: TGTGCCAGCAGCGTTACGACCTACTCGGGACTGTTTTTT

D: NA
J: TRBJ2-5
V: TRBV9
size: NA
CDR3: CASSEGLIGQETQYF
DNA: TGTGCCAGCAGCGAGGGGCTAATTGGCCAAGAGACCCAGTACTTC

D: NA
J: TRBJ2-7
V: TRBV28
size: few
CDR3: CASVQVQGHEQYF
DNA: TGTGCCAGCGTTCAGGTACAGGGACACGAGCAGTACTTC

D: TRBD1
J: TRBJ2-1
V: TRBV30
size: NA
CDR3: CAWSSGGRGEQFF
DNA: TGTGCCTGGAGCTCAGGGGGCCGGGGTGAGCAGTTCTTC

D: TRBD2
J: TRBJ2-7
V: TRBV9
size: NA
CDR3: CASSVGLAGTYEQYF
DNA: TGTGCCAGCAGCGTAGGACTAGCGGGAACTTACGAGCAGTACTTC

D: TRBD2
J: TRBJ2-3
V: TRBV15
size: NA
CDR3: CATSRWTSESTDTQYF
DNA: TGTGCCACCAGCAGATGGACTAGCGAGAGCACAGATACGCAGTATTTT

D: NA
J: TRBJ2-3
V: TRBV21-1
size: NA
CDR3: CASSTTRPGTSGSSTDTQYF
DNA: TGTGCCAGCAGCACCACGAGGCCGGGGACTAGCGGGAGTAGCACAGATACGCAGTATTTT

D: TRBD2
J: TRBJ2-1
V: TRBV9
size: NA
CDR3: CASSPEAGTSARNEQFF
DNA: TGTGCCAGCAGCCCGGAAGCGGGGACTAGCGCGCGGAATGAGCAGTTCTTC